The 5 T cell receptor beta chains given below trace back to one sample, sequenced in a study of T cell responses to AZD1222 COVID-19 vaccine. The repertoire was sequenced with immunoSEQ multiplex PCR; TCRdb's copy has only in-frame clones and lacks some. The profile covers some 170,000 clones, with roughly 94% appearing a single time and roughly 5.6% taken by the ten largest. This sample comprised peripheral blood, obtained 28 days after the second AZD1222 dose. Receptors originate from an adult who received the AZD1222 COVID-19 vaccine.

The chain carries TRBV18 and TRBJ1-1; D is ambiguous. The CDR3 is 13 amino acids. The V end lost 0 bases, the J end lost 0 bases, and 2 bases lay between the germline ends. Germline V gene sequence: CDR1 KGHSH, CDR2 LQKENI. CDR3 residues: CASSPPVNTEAFF. CDR3 DNA sequence: TGTGCCAGCTCACCACCGGTGAACACTGAAGCTTTCTTT.

The chain is built from TRBV6-1 and TRBJ2-2; TRBD2 might be the D (5 bases). The CDR3 is 17 amino acids. Germline CDR1 and CDR2: MNHNS and SASEGT. V was pared by 2 bases and J by 5 bases, with 18 bases between. The CDR3 DNA is TGTGCCAGCAGTGAATTAGGGTTGAGGGATGGGACCGGGGAGCTGTTTTTT. Its translation: CASSELGLRDGTGELFF.

The chain couples TRBV27 to TRBJ1-2; D perhaps matches TRBD1 (6 bases). The V gene's germline CDR1 is MNHEY and CDR2 SMNVEV (reference sequence). The CDR3 sequence is 14 residues long. Trimming left V 6 bases short and J 7 bases short, with 18 bases between. CDR3 sequence reads: CASRPGGGLSGYTF. The CDR3 nucleotides are TGTGCCAGCAGACCCGGCGGGGGCCTGAGTGGCTACACCTTC.

The J gene is TRBJ1-5, the V gene TRBV7-2; D gene ambiguous. V was pared by 5 bases and J by 4 bases, with 9 bases between. Germline V gene lookup returns CDR1 SGHTA and CDR2 FQGNSA. This CDR3 region has 13 residues. The CDR3: CASSTRFNQPQHF. The CDR3 DNA is TGTGCCAGCAGCACTAGGTTTAATCAGCCCCAGCATTTT. Complete variable domain (other parts from reference TRBV7-2 and TRBJ1-5): GAGVSQSPSNKVTEKGKDVELRCDPISGHTALYWYRQSLGQGLEFLIYFQGNSAPDKSGLPSDRFSAERTGGSVSTLTIQRTQQEDSAVYLCASSTRFNQPQHFGDGTRLSIL.

This clone was counted a single time. The chain combines TRBV19 with TRBJ1-6; D uncertain. Trimming cost V 3 bases and J 7 bases, with 13 bases left between them. The germline CDR1 and CDR2 sequences are LNHDA and SQIVND (reference sequence). The CDR3 loop spans 15 amino acids. The CDR3 DNA follows: TGTGCCAGTAGTATGGTGGCAGAGAAAAATTCACCCCTCCACTTT. Protein product: CASSMVAEKNSPLHF.